A selection of T cell receptor beta chains follows, all from one sample in a study of blood T cell repertoires in COVID-19. Profiling relied on immunoSEQ multiplex PCR, and the TCRdb table lists in-frame clones only, not all of them. The sample shows 91,000 or so clones, around nine tenths of them seen only once. Sequencing input: peripheral blood. The receptors were gathered from a woman aged 50 to 60 in a cohort sampled during active COVID-19. The CDR3 runs from the conserved cysteine through the conserved F or W. The order of the fields is CDR3 protein, CDR3 DNA, V gene, D gene, J gene, CDR3 length, clone size. A D gene is named only where the DNA matches it firmly. Some rows have no size entry. The others give once, few or many, or a class for an expanded clone.

CAISEQRGVNNSPLHF | TGTGCCATCAGTGAGCAGCGCGGGGTTAATAATTCACCCCTCCACTTT | TRBV10-3 | NA | TRBJ1-6 | 16 | NA
CASSHGNGGPATDTQYF | TGTGCCAGCAGCCATGGAAACGGGGGGCCCGCCACAGATACGCAGTATTTT | TRBV3-1/TRBV3-2 | NA | TRBJ2-3 | 17 | NA
CASSLMDSSDTQYF | TGTGCCAGCAGCTTAATGGACAGTTCAGATACGCAGTATTTT | TRBV7-3 | NA | TRBJ2-3 | 14 | NA
CASSLGGESEKLFF | TGTGCCAGCAGCTTGGGGGGAGAGAGTGAAAAACTGTTTTTT | TRBV7-2 | NA | TRBJ1-4 | 14 | NA
CASSPGLAGAPGIQYF | TGTGCCAGCAGCCCGGGACTAGCGGGGGCCCCCGGCATTCAGTACTTC | TRBV7-9 | TRBD2 | TRBJ2-4 | 16 | once
CASSRDRGRVGSPGELFF | TGCGCCAGCAGCCGGGACAGGGGGCGCGTAGGGTCCCCCGGGGAGCTGTTTTTT | TRBV5-1 | TRBD1 | TRBJ2-2 | 18 | NA
CASSSGDFPKETQYF | TGCGCCAGCAGCTCGGGGGACTTCCCTAAAGAGACCCAGTACTTC | TRBV5-1 | NA | TRBJ2-5 | 15 | NA
CASSVTSASSYNEQFF | TGTGCCAGCAGCGTAACTAGCGCAAGCTCCTACAATGAGCAGTTCTTC | TRBV7-9 | TRBD2 | TRBJ2-1 | 16 | once
CASGRDTYGYTF | TGTGCCAGCGGCCGGGACACATATGGCTACACCTTC | TRBV2 | NA | TRBJ1-2 | 12 | NA
CASSHRDSQETQYF | TGTGCCAGCAGTCACCGGGACTCCCAAGAGACCCAGTACTTC | TRBV6-5 | NA | TRBJ2-5 | 14 | NA
CASSARLLADSGDTQYF | TGTGCCAGCAGCGCTCGCCTATTAGCGGACTCTGGGGATACGCAGTATTTT | TRBV9 | NA | TRBJ2-3 | 17 | NA
CASSSSGVYNEQFF | TGTGCCAGCAGCTCCTCAGGGGTGTACAATGAGCAGTTCTTC | TRBV11-3 | NA | TRBJ2-1 | 14 | NA
CASSLPRNTEAFF | TGTGCCAGCAGTTTACCCCGGAACACTGAAGCTTTCTTT | TRBV28 | NA | TRBJ1-1 | 13 | NA
CASSLVGTGGTDTQYF | TGTGCCAGCAGCTTAGTCGGGACAGGGGGCACAGATACGCAGTATTTT | TRBV13 | TRBD1 | TRBJ2-3 | 16 | NA
CASRPSLAGELFF | TGCGCCAGCAGACCCTCTCTAGCCGGGGAGCTGTTTTTT | TRBV4-1 | NA | TRBJ2-2 | 13 | NA
CASSLSGRETGELFF | TGCGCCAGCAGCCTGAGCGGGAGGGAAACCGGGGAGCTGTTTTTT | TRBV5-1 | TRBD2 | TRBJ2-2 | 15 | once
CASSPHRTSGRANEQFF | TGTGCCAGCAGTCCACACCGGACTAGCGGGAGGGCTAATGAGCAGTTCTTC | TRBV6-6 | TRBD2 | TRBJ2-1 | 17 | NA
CASSNGQGRETQYF | TGTGCCAGTAGTAACGGACAGGGGCGGGAGACCCAGTACTTC | TRBV19 | TRBD1 | TRBJ2-5 | 14 | NA
CASSIPGQAYSSGANVLTF | TGTGCCAGTAGTATCCCGGGACAGGCTTACTCCTCTGGGGCCAACGTCCTGACTTTC | TRBV19 | TRBD1 | TRBJ2-6 | 19 | once
CASSPSGPSGANVLTF | TGTGCCAGCAGCCCGAGCGGGCCCTCTGGGGCCAACGTCCTGACTTTC | TRBV7-9 | NA | TRBJ2-6 | 16 | NA
CASLDSQETQYF | TGTGCCAGTTTGGACAGCCAAGAGACCCAGTACTTC | TRBV19 | NA | TRBJ2-5 | 12 | NA
CASSPSGGQTLYGYTF | TGTGCCAGCAGCCCTTCAGGCGGACAGACCCTCTATGGCTACACCTTC | TRBV5-5 | NA | TRBJ1-2 | 16 | NA
CASSVVDGTTGNTIYF | TGTGCCAGCAGCGTAGTTGACGGAACTACTGGAAACACCATATATTTT | TRBV9 | NA | TRBJ1-3 | 16 | NA
CASSQTTGTGNTIYF | TGTGCCAGCAGCCAAACGACAGGGACTGGAAACACCATATATTTT | TRBV3-1/TRBV3-2 | TRBD1 | TRBJ1-3 | 15 | NA
CASTNPGDRGVNGYTF | TGTGCCAGTACCAACCCCGGGGACAGGGGAGTCAATGGCTACACCTTC | TRBV19 | TRBD1 | TRBJ1-2 | 16 | NA
CASSETGYQETQYF | TGTGCCAGCAGCGAGACAGGGTACCAAGAGACCCAGTACTTC | TRBV9 | TRBD1 | TRBJ2-5 | 14 | once
CASSRGQGFSGANVLTF | TGTGCCAGCAGCCGGGGACAGGGCTTCTCTGGGGCCAACGTCCTGACTTTC | TRBV27 | TRBD1 | TRBJ2-6 | 17 | NA
CASSQDDLTGGFLYEQYF | TGCGCCAGCAGCCAAGACGATTTGACAGGGGGCTTCCTCTACGAGCAGTACTTC | TRBV4-1 | TRBD1 | TRBJ2-7 | 18 | NA
CASSPGGGVNTGELFF | TGTGCCAGCTCACCAGGGGGAGGCGTGAACACCGGGGAGCTGTTTTTT | TRBV18 | NA | TRBJ2-2 | 16 | NA
CASSAGGLREKLFF | TGTGCCAGTAGCGCAGGGGGCTTGAGGGAAAAACTGTTTTTT | TRBV19 | TRBD1 | TRBJ1-4 | 14 | NA
CASSSTGNYGYTF | TGTGCCAGCAGCTCTACAGGGAACTATGGCTACACCTTC | TRBV6-2/TRBV6-3 | NA | TRBJ1-2 | 13 | few
CASSLRDGGGYEQYF | TGTGCCAGCAGCTTAAGGGACGGGGGAGGCTACGAGCAGTACTTC | TRBV11-2 | NA | TRBJ2-7 | 15 | NA
CASREGFSTEAFF | TGTGCCAGCCGGGAGGGGTTCAGCACTGAAGCTTTCTTT | TRBV2 | NA | TRBJ1-1 | 13 | NA
CASSERQIWATNEKLFF | TGTGCCAGCAGTGAGCGACAAATTTGGGCAACTAATGAAAAACTGTTTTTT | TRBV25-1 | NA | TRBJ1-4 | 17 | NA
CASRRTGGGNEKLFF | TGTGCCAGCAGAAGAACAGGGGGCGGAAATGAAAAACTGTTTTTT | TRBV6-5 | TRBD1 | TRBJ1-4 | 15 | once
CASSLSSDTQYF | TGTGCCAGCAGTTTATCTTCAGATACGCAGTATTTT | TRBV28 | NA | TRBJ2-3 | 12 | NA
CASSPAGDPNEKLFF | TGTGCCAGTAGTCCAGCAGGGGATCCGAATGAAAAACTGTTTTTT | TRBV19 | NA | TRBJ1-4 | 15 | NA
CASDRGRGDEQYF | TGTGCCAGTGACAGGGGGCGCGGTGACGAGCAGTACTTC | TRBV19 | TRBD1 | TRBJ2-7 | 13 | once
CSASGGNSGNTIYF | TGCAGCGCGTCGGGGGGAAACTCTGGAAACACCATATATTTT | TRBV29-1 | NA | TRBJ1-3 | 14 | NA
CAISDGRRGTGELFF | TGTGCCATCAGTGATGGCCGGAGGGGCACCGGGGAGCTGTTTTTT | TRBV10-3 | NA | TRBJ2-2 | 15 | NA
CAWRGDTVLRETQYF | TGTGCCTGGAGGGGAGACACGGTTCTCCGAGAGACCCAGTACTTC | TRBV30 | NA | TRBJ2-5 | 15 | NA
CASSSHFFGTDYEQYF | TGTGCCAGCAGCTCCCATTTTTTCGGGACAGACTACGAGCAGTACTTC | TRBV7-9 | TRBD1 | TRBJ2-7 | 16 | NA
CASGLVGRSYGYTF | TGTGCTAGTGGTTTGGTCGGCAGGTCCTATGGCTACACCTTC | TRBV12-5 | NA | TRBJ1-2 | 14 | NA
CAMGTSGGSYNEQFF | TGTGCCATGGGGACTAGCGGGGGGTCCTACAATGAGCAGTTCTTC | TRBV10-3 | TRBD2 | TRBJ2-1 | 15 | NA
CASSHLGQGLYEQYF | TGTGCCAGCAGCCACCTGGGACAGGGTCTATACGAGCAGTACTTC | TRBV3-1/TRBV3-2 | TRBD1 | TRBJ2-7 | 15 | once
CASSRGQGGNQPQHF | TGTGCCAGCAGTCGGGGACAGGGCGGAAATCAGCCCCAGCATTTT | TRBV6-5 | TRBD1 | TRBJ1-5 | 15 | NA
CASSQIGGYNEQFF | TGTGCCAGCAGCCAAATCGGGGGGTACAATGAGCAGTTCTTC | TRBV3-1/TRBV3-2 | TRBD2 | TRBJ2-1 | 14 | once
CASSQASGGALNTGELFF | TGTGCCAGCAGCCAAGCCTCGGGGGGGGCTCTGAACACCGGGGAGCTGTTTTTT | TRBV3-1/TRBV3-2 | TRBD2 | TRBJ2-2 | 18 | NA
CASTHIRTGPNYGYTF | TGTGCCAGCACACATATACGGACAGGTCCTAACTATGGCTACACCTTC | TRBV7-9 | TRBD1 | TRBJ1-2 | 16 | NA
CASSPYRGLNTEAFF | TGTGCCAGCAGCCCCTACAGGGGGCTTAACACTGAAGCTTTCTTT | TRBV5-5 | TRBD1 | TRBJ1-1 | 15 | NA
CASSKGREGASGSWTDTQYF | TGTGCCAGCAGCAAAGGCCGGGAAGGGGCTAGCGGGAGTTGGACAGATACGCAGTATTTT | TRBV21-1 | NA | TRBJ2-3 | 20 | NA
CASSLQMTGAEKLFF | TGTGCCAGCAGCTTACAGATGACAGGGGCGGAAAAACTGTTTTTT | TRBV7-9 | TRBD1 | TRBJ1-4 | 15 | NA
CASSIPEQANEQFF | TGTGCCAGTAGTATTCCGGAACAGGCCAATGAGCAGTTCTTC | TRBV19 | NA | TRBJ2-1 | 14 | NA
CASSQASTAGGYTF | TGTGCCAGCAGCCAAGCTTCGACAGCTGGGGGCTACACCTTC | TRBV3-1/TRBV3-2 | NA | TRBJ1-2 | 14 | once